The next 10 T cell receptor beta chains were all read from a single sample in a study of T cells in Graves' hyperthyroidism and ophthalmopathy. Using RNA transcripts as the source, TCR beta CDR3 regions were amplified. The TCR CDR3 was amplified in a first-round RT-PCR using the HTBI primer set. One entry per CDR3 protein results from TCRdb running MiXCR on the multiplex PCR reads. The sample consists of about 600,000 distinct CDR3 sequences, more than 15% of them appearing once. Sequences were obtained from blood. These receptors all stem from a woman aged 40 to 49 with Graves' ophthalmopathy.

This clonotype was detected a few times. J is TRBJ2-7 and V is TRBV3-1, with D possibly matching TRBD1 (6 bases). The CDR3 spans 15 residues. The ends were cut back, 3 bases at V and 0 bases at J, with 12 bases in the middle. Germline loops: CDR1 LGHDT, CDR2 YNNKEL (reference sequence). The CDR3 region is CASSHSTRGSYEQYF. The CDR3 region has the DNA TGTGCCAGCAGCCATTCAACCAGGGGCTCCTACGAGCAGTACTTC.

This clonotype was seen ten or more times. This chain joins TRBV6-1 and TRBJ1-2, with 8 bases lining up with TRBD1. V shed 4 bases and J 8 bases; nucleotides not matched to a gene: 12. The germline V gene encodes CDR1 MNHNS and CDR2 SASEGT. This CDR3 region has 15 residues. CDR3 protein: CASSGAGGAPKGYTF. The CDR3 region has the DNA TGTGCCAGCAGTGGAGCAGGGGGCGCCCCGAAAGGCTACACCTTC.

This clonotype was seen a few times. This chain uses TRBV2 with TRBJ2-5, with D possibly being TRBD1 or TRBD2 (6 bases each). The V end was cut by 11 bases, the J end by 6 bases, with 22 bases between. Germline V gene sequence: CDR1 SNHLY, CDR2 FYNNEI. This CDR3 spans 14 amino acids. In nucleotides, the CDR3 is TGTGCCTGCGGGGAAACAGGGTATGCGAAGACCCAGTACTTC. Translation: CACGETGYAKTQYF.

In regard to this clonotype: One junction end disagrees with the germline gene, perhaps due to a read error. The V and J genes are TRBV11-2 and TRBJ2-7; no definite D call. Looked up from germline, CDR1 is SGHAT and CDR2 is FQNNGV. This CDR3 has 12 amino acids. As DNA, the CDR3 is TGCGCCAGCAGCCAAGCCGGCCACGAGCAGTACTTC. It yields the protein CASSQAGHEQYF.

This clonotype was counted at least ten times. The chain carries TRBV20-1 and TRBJ1-6, with a weak D call TRBD1 (6 bases). Between the trimmed V and J ends, which lost 0 bases and 10 bases, there was a span of 16 bases. Per germline, CDR1 DFQATT and CDR2 SNEGSKA (reference sequence). CDR3 length equals 15 residues. For the CDR3, the DNA is TGCAGTGCTAGAGATGACGGGCAAGGGGGATCACCCCTCCACTTT. Protein product: CSARDDGQGGSPLHF.

The sample holds many counts of this clonotype. This rearrangement joins TRBV6-1 to TRBJ1-5; 11 nucleotides match TRBD1. Losses at the gene ends were 2 bases for V and 0 bases for J; bases not matched to a gene: 9. CDR1 is MNHNS and CDR2 is SASEGT in the germline V gene. The CDR3 is made up of 19 amino acids. CDR3 DNA: TGTGCCAGCAGTGAAAGAGGACAGGGGGCAATAGTTAGCAATCAGCCCCAGCATTTT. Its protein is CASSERGQGAIVSNQPQHF.

The chain recombines TRBV7-9 with TRBJ2-5; D is perhaps TRBD1 or TRBD2 (5 bases each). The germline V gene encodes CDR1 SEHNR and CDR2 FQNEAQ (reference sequence). V shed 2 bases and J shed 5 bases, with 18 bases lying between them. The CDR3 spans 16 residues. In DNA form, the CDR3 reads TGTGCCAGCAGCTTACCTACAGGACTCTCGCCGGAGACCCAGTACTTC. Translated, it gives CASSLPTGLSPETQYF.

A few counts support this clonotype. V gene TRBV6-6 combines with J gene TRBJ1-5, with D tentatively TRBD1 (6 bases). This CDR3 contains 15 residues. Trimming took off 0 bases at V and 6 bases at J, with 12 bases between the two ends. Germline V gene lookup returns CDR1 MNHNY and CDR2 SVGAGI (reference sequence). CDR3 in amino acids: CASSYSSGVRQPQHF. The CDR3 region has the DNA TGTGCCAGCAGTTACTCTTCAGGGGTTCGTCAGCCCCAGCATTTT.

This clonotype was recorded many times. The chain has TRBV2 and TRBJ1-1; no reliable D call. Trimming left V 4 bases short and J 0 bases short, with 6 bases between. The CDR3 has 13 amino acids. Germline assignment: CDR1 SNHLY and CDR2 FYNNEI. The CDR3 DNA sequence: TGTGCCAGCAGTGTACTGATGAACACTGAAGCTTTCTTT. Translation gives CASSVLMNTEAFF.

The chain combines TRBV7-9 with TRBJ2-2; D gene uncertain. V was shortened by 5 bases and J by 3 bases, with 10 bases between the two germline ends. Germline-derived CDR1 and CDR2 are SEHNR and FQNEAQ (reference sequence). This CDR3 has 14 residues. CDR3 amino acids: CASSPSLDTGELFF. CDR3 nucleotide sequence: TGTGCCAGCAGCCCCTCGCTTGACACCGGGGAGCTGTTTTTT.